This T cell receptor (beta chain) came from a study of blood T cell repertoires in COVID-19. Study-wide background: Nucleic acid was either cDNA or gDNA, and it came from T cells, B-cell-depleted T cells, or PBMCs.

Study processing details: By means of reference gene primer amplification, nucleated cell counts were estimated. Libraries were prepared by immunoSEQ multiplex PCR; TCRdb keeps only in-frame clonotypes and omits some of them. The V and J calls and the clone size are those of that table, but D and trimming were determined from the DNA. The repertoire holds fewer than 150,000 clones, with approximately 80% as singletons. The CDR3 spans 15 residues. V lost 4 bases and J 3 bases, leaving 16 bases between the germline ends. Germline V gene sequence: CDR1 SGHDT, CDR2 YYEEEE. This chain joins TRBV5-6 and TRBJ2-5; a weak D match, TRBD2 (6 bases). The origin of this receptor is a woman of 80 years or more in a cohort sampled during active or convalescent COVID-19. The sample comprised peripheral blood. CDR3 in amino acids: CASSVLAALKETQYF. The CDR3 DNA sequence: TGTGCCAGCAGCGTATTAGCGGCCCTGAAAGAGACCCAGTACTTC. The full variable domain, completed using reference TRBV5-6 and TRBJ2-5, is DAGVTQSPTHLIKTRGQQVTLRCSPKSGHDTVSWYQQALGQGPQFIFQYYEEEERQRGNFPDRFSGHQFPNYSSELNVNALLLGDSALYLCASSVLAALKETQYFGPGTRLLVL.